This is a list of T cell receptor beta chains from one sample in a study of T cell repertoires in cytomegalovirus infection. TCRdb independently ran MiXCR on the reads; one entry per CDR3 protein. The profile shows approximately 170,000 distinct CDR3 sequences, about an eighth of them singletons. Sequenced: PBMCs. The receptors were sampled from a human donor in good health (CMV status not recorded). Some clones in this sample may be carry-over from other donors' samples. Both conserved end residues are part of each CDR3.

CDR3	V	J
CASSLRKGPVNTEAFF	TRBV7-9	TRBJ1-1
CASRRDRATYEQYF	TRBV12-3/TRBV12-4	TRBJ2-7
CASSLVGLWSGAGDTQYF	TRBV5-1	TRBJ2-3
CASSYSSSGGIGGYTF	TRBV6-5	TRBJ1-2
CSVEHRNTGELFF	TRBV29-1	TRBJ2-2
CSATAGYEQYF	TRBV20-1	TRBJ2-7
CSVAPTGTGTNTGELFF	TRBV29-1	TRBJ2-2
CASSPWDKDGYTF	TRBV12-3/TRBV12-4	TRBJ1-2
CSASRGAGNTIYF	TRBV29-1	TRBJ1-3
CASSQVAGPGQPQHF	TRBV4-1	TRBJ1-5
CSVRTGLGETQYF	TRBV29-1	TRBJ2-5
CASSQDYYNEQFF	TRBV4-1	TRBJ2-1
CASSTYLKTQYF	TRBV28	TRBJ2-5
CSAGTGRAEAFF	TRBV29-1	TRBJ1-1
CATQGGTNTGELFF	TRBV24-1	TRBJ2-2
CASSDKGGVDTQYF	TRBV6-4	TRBJ2-3
CASSPGLPPGELFF	TRBV7-2	TRBJ2-2
CASLDRRDAEAFF	TRBV19	TRBJ1-1
CSARRVSGNTIYF	TRBV20-1	TRBJ1-3
CASRPGKMGRRENNEQFF	TRBV7-9	TRBJ2-1
CASSLKRPSSYEQYF	TRBV5-4	TRBJ2-7
CSAAEGGGTGELFF	TRBV20-1	TRBJ2-2
CASSRTHRERGTEAFF	TRBV19	TRBJ1-1
CASSLAGASTDTQYF	TRBV7-2	TRBJ2-3
CASSLRTGVDEKLFF	TRBV5-4	TRBJ1-4
CASSLSGSNQPQHF	TRBV28	TRBJ1-5
CASSLLWNTEAFF	TRBV28	TRBJ1-1
CASTRGLGYNEQFF	TRBV12-3/TRBV12-4	TRBJ2-1
CSARSPGLAAETQYF	TRBV20-1	TRBJ2-5
CASTSQGGSNNYGYTF	TRBV6-5	TRBJ1-2
CSVEDRGGRADTQYF	TRBV29-1	TRBJ2-3
CASSDRVVIDYTF	TRBV19	TRBJ1-2
CASSLEGRGWNEQFF	TRBV7-2	TRBJ2-1
CATSDFRVYAGELFF	TRBV24-1	TRBJ2-2
CASSGTGTKETQYF	TRBV5-1	TRBJ2-5
CASSLFPSGANVLTF	TRBV12-3/TRBV12-4	TRBJ2-6